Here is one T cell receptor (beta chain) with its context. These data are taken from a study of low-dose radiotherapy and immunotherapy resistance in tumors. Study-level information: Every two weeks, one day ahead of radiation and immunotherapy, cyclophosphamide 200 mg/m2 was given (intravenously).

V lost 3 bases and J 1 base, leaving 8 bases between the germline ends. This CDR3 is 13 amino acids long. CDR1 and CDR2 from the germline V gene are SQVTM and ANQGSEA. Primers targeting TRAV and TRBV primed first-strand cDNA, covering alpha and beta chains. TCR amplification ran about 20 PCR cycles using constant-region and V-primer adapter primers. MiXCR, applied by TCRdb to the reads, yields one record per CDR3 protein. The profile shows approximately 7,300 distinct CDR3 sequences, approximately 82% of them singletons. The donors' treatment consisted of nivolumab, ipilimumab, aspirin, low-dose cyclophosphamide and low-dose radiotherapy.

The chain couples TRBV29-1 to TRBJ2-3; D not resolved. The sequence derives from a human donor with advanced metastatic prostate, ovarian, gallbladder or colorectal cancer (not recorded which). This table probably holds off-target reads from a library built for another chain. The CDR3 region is CSVEELGTDTQYF. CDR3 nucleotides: TGCAGCGTTGAGGAGTTGGGCACAGATACGCAGTATTTT.